Listed below are T cell receptor beta chains from one sample, sequenced in a study of blood T cell repertoires in COVID-19. Profiling relied on immunoSEQ multiplex PCR, and the TCRdb table lists in-frame clones only, not all of them. The table lists about 120,000 clones, 81% of them singletons. The sample consisted of peripheral blood. The receptors shown here come from a woman aged 45-65 years with acute or convalescent COVID-19. The CDR3 runs from the conserved cysteine through the conserved F or W. Each record gives: CDR3 protein, CDR3 DNA, D gene, V gene, J gene, clone size. D genes are given only for firm matches. Rows may omit the clone size; those that give it use once, few, many or a size class.

CASSEALRGGNQPQHF	TGTGCCAGCAGTGAAGCGCTTCGGGGTGGCAATCAGCCCCAGCATTTT	NA	TRBV2	TRBJ1-5	NA
CASSLLTSGTIYEQFF	TGTGCCAGCAGCCTCCTGACTAGCGGGACTATCTATGAGCAGTTCTTC	TRBD2	TRBV9	TRBJ2-1	NA
CSGLRSLNEQFF	TGCAGCGGCCTCCGGTCCCTCAATGAGCAGTTCTTC	NA	TRBV29-1	TRBJ2-1	NA
CASSQGLLQVNSEKLFF	TGTGCCAGCAGCCAAGGGCTACTTCAGGTCAACTCTGAAAAACTGTTTTTT	NA	TRBV4-2	TRBJ1-4	NA
CASSPLGGNQPQHF	TGTGCCAGCAGTCCCCTAGGCGGCAATCAGCCCCAGCATTTT	NA	TRBV6-5	TRBJ1-5	NA
CASSSQGTIETQYF	TGCGCCAGCAGCTCACAGGGGACAATTGAGACCCAGTACTTC	TRBD1	TRBV5-1	TRBJ2-5	NA
CASSEDTRTGRNTQYF	TGTGCCAGCAGTGAAGATACTAGGACAGGTCGAAATACGCAGTATTTT	TRBD1	TRBV6-1	TRBJ2-3	NA
CASSPPDRGRETQYF	TGCGCCAGCAGCCCCCCGGACAGGGGGCGAGAGACCCAGTACTTC	TRBD1	TRBV4-1	TRBJ2-5	NA
CASSFQGGGGYTF	TGTGCCAGCAGTTTCCAGGGGGGTGGAGGCTACACCTTC	TRBD1	TRBV12-3/TRBV12-4	TRBJ1-2	NA
CASSAGGNTIYF	TGTGCCAGCAGCGCGGGAGGAAACACCATATATTTT	NA	TRBV14	TRBJ1-3	NA
CAITSGTSGSKVRYEQYF	TGTGCCATCACCTCCGGGACTAGCGGGAGCAAGGTGAGGTACGAGCAGTACTTC	TRBD2	TRBV10-3	TRBJ2-7	NA
CASQKDRGRGYTF	TGTGCCAGTCAGAAGGACAGGGGGCGAGGCTACACCTTC	TRBD1	TRBV19	TRBJ1-2	NA
CASSFDGAGGTEAFF	TGCGCCAGCAGCTTTGATGGAGCGGGAGGCACTGAAGCTTTCTTT	NA	TRBV5-1	TRBJ1-1	NA
CASSLGSNRGEQYF	TGTGCCAGCAGCTTAGGTAGCAACCGTGGGGAGCAGTACTTC	NA	TRBV7-9	TRBJ2-7	NA
CASSDKGRGTEAFF	TGTGCCAGCAGTGACAAGGGGAGGGGTACTGAAGCTTTCTTT	NA	TRBV2	TRBJ1-1	NA
CASSPDSFLFDSGNTIYF	TGTGCCAGCAGCCCCGACAGTTTTCTATTCGACTCTGGAAACACCATATATTTT	NA	TRBV9	TRBJ1-3	NA
CASSLNLANEKLFF	TGTGCCAGCAGCTTGAACCTAGCTAATGAAAAACTGTTTTTT	NA	TRBV7-6	TRBJ1-4	NA
CASSPGRSGHRELFF	TGTGCCAGCAGCCCGGGACGGTCGGGACACCGGGAGCTGTTTTTT	NA	TRBV3-1/TRBV3-2	TRBJ2-2	NA
CASSQPSGTANSPLHF	TGTGCCAGCAGCCAGCCTTCCGGGACAGCGAATTCACCCCTCCACTTT	TRBD1	TRBV11-1	TRBJ1-6	NA
CASTPTGATPYEQYF	TGCGCCAGCACCCCGACAGGGGCCACCCCCTACGAGCAGTACTTC	TRBD1	TRBV5-1	TRBJ2-7	NA
CSVWDRETSTDTQYF	TGCAGCGTTTGGGACAGGGAAACTAGCACAGATACGCAGTATTTT	TRBD1	TRBV29-1	TRBJ2-3	NA
CASSLSRTTNTGELFF	TGTGCCAGCAGCTTAAGTCGGACAACTAACACCGGGGAGCTGTTTTTT	NA	TRBV7-3	TRBJ2-2	NA
CASSIADRDFYEQYF	TGTGCCAGTAGTATCGCGGACAGGGACTTTTACGAGCAGTACTTC	TRBD1	TRBV19	TRBJ2-7	NA
CASIAGKTYEQYF	TGTGCCTCAATAGCGGGTAAAACCTACGAGCAGTACTTC	TRBD2	TRBV30	TRBJ2-7	NA
CASSKTGGRNEQFF	TGTGCCAGCAGTAAGACAGGGGGCAGGAATGAGCAGTTCTTC	TRBD1	TRBV25-1	TRBJ2-1	NA
CASSVGGTRGDIQYF	TGTGCCAGCAGCGTAGGAGGGACCCGGGGGGACATTCAGTACTTC	TRBD2	TRBV9	TRBJ2-4	many
CATSRERAESYEQYF	TGTGCCACCAGCAGAGAGCGAGCGGAATCCTACGAGCAGTACTTC	NA	TRBV15	TRBJ2-7	NA
CAISWGGLTNNEQFF	TGTGCCATCAGTTGGGGTGGACTGACAAACAATGAGCAGTTCTTC	NA	TRBV10-3	TRBJ2-1	NA
CASSLRRGRHQPQHF	TGTGCCAGCAGTTTACGCAGGGGCCGCCATCAGCCCCAGCATTTT	NA	TRBV28	TRBJ1-5	NA